What follows describes a single T cell receptor beta chain. This clonotype came up many times. The specificity of this receptor is unknown. The sample holds no much larger clone one base away, and base qualities are not on file. This entry is derived from a study of response to subunit inactivated influenza vaccine (dated by TCRdb to the late 2010s). A note on the overall study: Deep quantitative profiling of the T cell receptor repertoire was used in the study to follow responses to a trivalent subunit inactivated influenza vaccine.

Libraries were built with RT-PCR. Instrument on record: Illumina HiSeq 2500. TCRdb ran its own pipeline on the public reads, namely fastp trimming at Q25 and MiXCR clone calling, and kept in-frame beta chains. Duplicate CDR3 protein sequences are folded into a single record with the most common DNA and genes. Recorded for this sample are 550,000 to 800,000 distinct CDR3 sequences; roughly 14% of them occurred a single time. The ten largest clones take up 5.5% to 7% of the sample. The CDR3 spans 15 residues, from the cysteine through the phenylalanine. Only the CDR3 DNA stays, 45 bases, in frame from base 1. The germline V gene supplies CDR1 SGHDT and CDR2 YYEEEE. V is cut back by 0 bases and J by 5 bases, with 5 bases in the junction unmatched. On the study overall, not on this receptor specifically: The authors proposed that each seasonal influenza vaccination may bring in only a limited number of new T cells.

The chain is encoded by TRBV5-6 joined to TRBJ2-1; the central 7 bases match TRBD2. The sequencing used PBMCs from blood, collected 14 to 15 days before vaccination. The source is a man aged 50 or older who received an inactivated influenza vaccine. Donor details come from another sample of the same person, matched by shared clones. The CDR3 region reads CASSLVSAGDNEQFF. At the DNA level, the sequence is TGTGCCAGCAGCTTGGTGTCGGCGGGGGACAATGAGCAGTTCTTC.